This TCR beta chain was identified in a study of T cells in Graves' hyperthyroidism and ophthalmopathy. Study-wide findings and caveats: Most thyroid clonotypes expanded above 0.001 were also detected in blood.

Stable Graves' hyperthyroidism meant no ophthalmopathy progression within 18 months. In patients aged 18 to 65, hyperthyroidism was newly diagnosed, with duration under 2 months. Based on clinical symptoms, serum thyroxine and TRAb, thyroid ultrasound and orbital computed tomography, diagnoses were reached. This clonotype occurred many times. Its target is unknown. V gave up 6 bases and J gave up 1 base, with 13 bases separating them. The CDR3 loop spans 15 amino acids. Germline-derived CDR1 and CDR2 are MDHEN and SYDVKM. Template material for amplifying TCR beta CDR3 regions consisted of RNA transcripts. RT-PCR in the first round (using the HTBI primer set) targeted the TCR CDR3. In TCRdb, the multiplex PCR reads were re-called with MiXCR into one record per CDR3 protein. The table includes around 500,000 distinct CDR3 sequences, around 15% detected once.

This TCR was recovered from a woman between 35 and 50 years old with Graves' hyperthyroidism. The sequenced sample consisted of blood. The chain employs TRBV28 and TRBJ2-1, with D perhaps TRBD1 (5 bases). In DNA form, the CDR3 reads TGTGCCAGCAGCCCGTCAGGGCAGTCCTACAATGAGCAGTTCTTC. Amino acid sequence: CASSPSGQSYNEQFF.